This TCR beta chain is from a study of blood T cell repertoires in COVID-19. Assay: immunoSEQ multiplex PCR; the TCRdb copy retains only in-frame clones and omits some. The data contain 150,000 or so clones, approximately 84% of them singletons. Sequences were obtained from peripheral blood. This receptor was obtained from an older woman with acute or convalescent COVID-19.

Here the CDR3 reads CASSQARYTEAFF. For the CDR3, the DNA is TGCGCCAGCAGCCAAGCCCGGTACACTGAAGCTTTCTTT. V and J are TRBV4-3 and TRBJ1-1; D unclear. This CDR3 spans 13 amino acids. Trimming stripped 1 base from V and 3 bases from J, with 6 bases between. CDR1 is LGHNA and CDR2 is YSLEER in the germline V gene.